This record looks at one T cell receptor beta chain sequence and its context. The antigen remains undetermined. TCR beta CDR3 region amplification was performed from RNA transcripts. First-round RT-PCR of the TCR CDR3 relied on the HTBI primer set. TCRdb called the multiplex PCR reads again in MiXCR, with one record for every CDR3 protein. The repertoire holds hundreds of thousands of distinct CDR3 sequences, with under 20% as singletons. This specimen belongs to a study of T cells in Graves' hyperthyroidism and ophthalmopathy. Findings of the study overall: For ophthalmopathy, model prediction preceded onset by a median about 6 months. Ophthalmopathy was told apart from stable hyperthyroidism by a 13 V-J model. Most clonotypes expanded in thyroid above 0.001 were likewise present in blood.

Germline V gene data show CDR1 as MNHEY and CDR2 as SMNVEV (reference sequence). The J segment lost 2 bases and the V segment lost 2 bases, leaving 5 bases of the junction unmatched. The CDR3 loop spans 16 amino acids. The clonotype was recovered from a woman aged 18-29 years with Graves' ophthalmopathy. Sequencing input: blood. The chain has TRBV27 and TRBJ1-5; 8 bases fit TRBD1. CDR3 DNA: TGTGCCAGCAGTTTAAAAGGACAGGGAGGCAATCAGCCCCAGCATTTT. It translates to CASSLKGQGGNQPQHF.